These 24 T cell receptor beta chains came from one sample sequenced in a study of cytomegalovirus exposure and HLA in healthy donors. The primer mix had 60 Vbeta and 13 Jbeta primers. Here immunoSEQ multiplex PCR was the method, and the copy in TCRdb shows in-frame clones only, minus some. This sample's clone table lists about 74,000 clones. Sequenced input: PBMCs. The receptors were gathered from a female donor in good health and CMV-seropositive.

The V and J genes are TRBV30 and TRBJ2-2, with TRBD2 as a possible D gene (6 bases). CDR1 and CDR2 (germline): GTSNPN, SVGIG (reference sequence). This CDR3 is 11 amino acids long. Between the trimmed V and J ends, which lost 8 bases and 4 bases, there was a span of 8 bases. CDR3 loop: CAGGVTGELFF. CDR3 nucleotide sequence: TGTGCCGGAGGGGTCACCGGGGAGCTGTTTTTT.

The rearrangement uses TRBV7-6 and TRBJ2-1; D uncertain. The CDR3 length is 13 residues. V lost 4 bases and J lost 4, with 8 bases in between. Per the germline V gene, CDR1 is SGHVS and CDR2 is FNYEAQ. The CDR3, as DNA: TGTGCCAGCAGCTCAAACTTATACAATGAGCAGTTCTTC. Its translation is CASSSNLYNEQFF. Complete variable domain (other parts from reference TRBV7-6 and TRBJ2-1): GAGVSQSPRYKVTKRGQDVALRCDPISGHVSLYWYRQALGQGPEFLTYFNYEAQQDKSGLPNDRFSAERPEGSISTLTIQRTEQRDSAMYRCASSSNLYNEQFFGPGTRLTVL.

This chain links TRBV5-4 with TRBJ2-7; possible D gene TRBD1, 6 bases. This CDR3 contains 14 residues. Germline V CDR1 and CDR2: SGHNT, YYREEE (reference sequence). Trimming removed 0 bases from V and 1 base from J, with 8 bases in between. The CDR3 sequence is CASSLDGQSYEQYF. The CDR3 DNA reads as TGTGCCAGCAGCTTGGATGGACAGTCCTACGAGCAGTACTTC.

This sequence joins TRBV9 and TRBJ2-7; 8 bases align to TRBD2. The CDR3 length is 19 residues. The trim removed 5 bases at V and 2 bases at J, leaving 21 bases unmatched. Germline CDR1 is SGDLS and CDR2 is YYNGEE. The CDR3, as DNA: TGTGCCAGCAGGGGTTGGGTTCGATTCATTCCGGGGGGGACCTACGAGCAGTACTTC. Translated, it gives CASRGWVRFIPGGTYEQYF.

The gene calls are TRBV11-2 and TRBJ2-5; D is uncertain. Germline CDR1 is SGHAT and CDR2 is FQNNGV. The CDR3 sequence is 14 residues long. V was pared by 7 bases and J by 3 bases, with 15 bases between. The chain's CDR3 is CASTQYSSKETQYF. The CDR3 DNA follows: TGTGCCAGCACCCAGTATAGCTCGAAAGAGACCCAGTACTTC.

This chain joins TRBV7-2 and TRBJ1-2; 8 bases align to TRBD1. Trimming removed 3 bases from V and 4 bases from J; junction bases left unmatched: 4. Germline assignment: CDR1 SGHTA and CDR2 FQGNSA. The CDR3 extends over 14 amino acids. The CDR3: CASSFPGGTYGYTF. Written as DNA, the CDR3 is TGTGCCAGCAGCTTCCCAGGGGGCACCTATGGCTACACCTTC.

V and J are TRBV6-6 and TRBJ1-6; D is possibly TRBD1 (6 bases). CDR1 is MNHNY, CDR2 SVGAGI, per germline (reference sequence). V was trimmed by 5 bases and J by 5 bases, leaving 10 bases between them. This CDR3 spans 14 amino acids. The CDR3 spells CASSLDRNNSPLHF. DNA of the CDR3: TGTGCCAGCAGTCTCGACAGGAATAATTCACCCCTCCACTTT.

This chain links TRBV4-3 with TRBJ2-3, with a possible D match to TRBD2 (6 bases). CDR1 LGHNA and CDR2 YSLEER come from the germline V gene. CDR3 length: 16 residues. V gave up 1 base and J gave up 2 bases, with 13 bases separating them. The CDR3 coding sequence is TGCGCCAGCAGCCAAGGGCGGGAACTAAACACAGATACGCAGTATTTT. Translating it yields CASSQGRELNTDTQYF.

The chain couples TRBV6-1 to TRBJ2-5; the D gene is possibly TRBD2 (6 bases). V was clipped by 3 bases and J by 4 bases, with 18 bases between them. The CDR3 runs 16 residues. Germline values: CDR1 MNHNS, CDR2 SASEGT. CDR3 amino acids: CASSERGGVNRETQYF. DNA for the CDR3: TGTGCCAGCAGTGAGCGAGGAGGGGTCAACAGAGAGACCCAGTACTTC.

This chain joins TRBV7-2 and TRBJ2-1; 8 positions match TRBD2. Germline assignment: CDR1 SGHTA and CDR2 FQGNSA. The CDR3 has 16 amino acids. V shed 5 bases, J shed 3 bases, and the junction held 9 bases outside the gene matches. The CDR3: CASSAQSGGYYNEQFF. As DNA, the CDR3 is TGTGCCAGCAGCGCTCAATCGGGGGGGTACTACAATGAGCAGTTCTTC.

The V gene is TRBV4-1, the J gene TRBJ2-3, with a weak D call TRBD1 (7 bases). Germline lookup yields CDR1 MGHRA and CDR2 YSYEKL. CDR3 size: 16 residues. Trimming took 4 bases from V and 1 from J, leaving 15 bases between them. The CDR3 spells CASSLVRGAGTDTQYF. The DNA of the CDR3 is TGCGCCAGCAGCCTTGTCAGGGGGGCCGGCACAGATACGCAGTATTTT.

The rearrangement links TRBV6-5 to TRBJ2-7, with 7 nucleotides matching TRBD2. The ends lost 2 bases at V and 4 bases at J; junction bases unmatched: 8. CDR3 size: 15 residues. Germline CDR1 is MNHEY and CDR2 is SVGAGI. Written as DNA, the CDR3 is TGTGCCAGCAGTTACACTAGCGTACAGTCATACGAGCAGTACTTC. Protein sequence: CASSYTSVQSYEQYF.

CDR3 nucleotide sequence: TGTGCCAGCAGTTTAGCCGCGGGACAGGTAGGCGAGCAGTACTTC. Translating it yields CASSLAAGQVGEQYF. This sequence joins TRBV27 and TRBJ2-7; 8 bases agree with TRBD1. The V segment lost 2 bases and the J segment 6 bases; nucleotides outside the gene matches: 9. Germline values: CDR1 MNHEY, CDR2 SMNVEV (reference sequence). This CDR3 spans 15 amino acids.

The gene calls are TRBV11-2 and TRBJ1-1, with TRBD1 as a possible D gene (5 bases). The germline V gene has CDR1 SGHAT and CDR2 FQNNGV. Trimming removed 5 bases from V and 2 bases from J, with 12 bases in between. The length of the CDR3 is 14 residues. In nucleotides, the CDR3 is TGTGCCAGCAGCCTGGGACTGGGTAACACTGAAGCTTTCTTT. It encodes CASSLGLGNTEAFF. The full variable domain, its missing parts supplied by reference TRBV11-2 and TRBJ1-1, is EAGVAQSPRYKIIEKRQSVAFWCNPISGHATLYWYQQILGQGPKLLIQFQNNGVVDDSQLPKDRFSAERLKGVDSTLKIQPAKLEDSAVYLCASSLGLGNTEAFFGQGTRLTVV.

V gene TRBV6-1 combines with J gene TRBJ2-2; the D gene is possibly TRBD1 (6 bases). The germline V gene has CDR1 MNHNS and CDR2 SASEGT. This CDR3 contains 13 residues. Trimming pared 6 bases from V and 6 bases from J, leaving 11 bases between. The CDR3 here is CASSPGASGELFF. CDR3 DNA sequence: TGTGCCAGCAGCCCAGGGGCATCCGGGGAGCTGTTTTTT.

This sequence joins TRBV6-5 and TRBJ2-6; weak D call: TRBD1 (6 bases). The CDR3 spans 15 residues. The germline CDR1 and CDR2 sequences are MNHEY and SVGAGI. Trimming shortened V by 10 bases and J by 0 bases, and 13 bases separated the two germline ends. The CDR3 sequence: CATKIGGSGANVLTF. In DNA form, the CDR3 reads TGTGCCACCAAAATAGGGGGCTCTGGGGCCAACGTCCTGACTTTC.

The chain employs TRBV7-2 and TRBJ1-2, with 7 bases that match TRBD1. With 9 bases clipped from V and 5 bases from J, the junction kept 6 bases outside the gene matches. The V gene's germline CDR1 is SGHTA and CDR2 FQGNSA. The CDR3 is made up of 12 amino acids. CDR3 nucleotide sequence: TGTGCCAGGGGCGACAGGGTGTATGGCTACACCTTC. Protein: CARGDRVYGYTF.

The chain combines TRBV23-1 with TRBJ1-2; TRBD1 matches 9 bases. TRBV23-1 is designated an ORF whose function remains uncertain. The CDR3 loop spans 16 amino acids. The V and J ends lost 2 bases and 2 bases, in that order; junction bases with no gene match: 6. CDR3 sequence: CASSQGGQGLNYGYTF. The DNA of the CDR3 is TGCGCCAGCAGTCAAGGTGGACAGGGGCTAAACTATGGCTACACCTTC.

Remarks on this clone: Other nucleotide sequences from this sample produce the same CDR3. The chain recombines TRBV30 with TRBJ1-5; D perhaps matches TRBD1 (6 bases). V was cut by 0 bases and J by 6 bases, with 6 bases left in between. The CDR3 loop spans 12 amino acids. CDR1 is GTSNPN, CDR2 SVGIG, per germline (reference sequence). The CDR3 nucleotides are TGTGCCTGGAGTGTACAGGGTCAGCCCCAGCATTTT. Encoded protein: CAWSVQGQPQHF.

J is TRBJ1-1 and V is TRBV5-4; D remains ambiguous. The V and J ends lost 0 bases and 3 bases respectively, with 9 bases between them. CDR1 is SGHNT and CDR2 is YYREEE in the germline V gene (reference sequence). CDR3 length equals 14 residues. The CDR3 region has the DNA TGTGCCAGCAGCTTGGGCGTTATCGACACTGAAGCTTTCTTT. Its translation: CASSLGVIDTEAFF.

The rearrangement joins TRBV19 to TRBJ2-7, with 9 positions matching TRBD1. The germline gives CDR1 LNHDA, CDR2 SQIVND (reference sequence). The CDR3 runs to 14 residues. With 1 base clipped from V and 2 bases from J, the junction kept 0 bases outside the gene matches. The CDR3 DNA is TGTGCCAGTAGTATAGGACAGGGGGCCTACGAGCAGTACTTC. Its protein product is CASSIGQGAYEQYF.

The chain is built from TRBV5-1 and TRBJ2-5; D is possibly TRBD1 (6 bases). Trimming shortened V by 0 bases and J by 1 base, and 7 bases separated the two germline ends. The V gene's germline CDR1 is SGHRS and CDR2 YFSETQ. CDR3 length: 14 amino acids. DNA of the CDR3: TGCGCCAGCAGCTTGGGGGGGCTCCAAGAGACCCAGTACTTC. It specifies CASSLGGLQETQYF.

The chain has TRBV7-9 and TRBJ2-7, with D maybe TRBD1 (6 bases). The CDR3 spans 15 residues. V was cut by 1 base and J by 0 bases, with 10 bases left in between. Germline CDR1 reads SEHNR; CDR2 reads FQNEAQ (reference sequence). Here the CDR3 DNA reads TGTGCCAGCAGCTTAGTCCAGGGGCACTCCTACGAGCAGTACTTC. It translates to CASSLVQGHSYEQYF. Combining the CDR3 with reference TRBV7-9 and TRBJ2-7 gives the whole variable domain DTGVSQNPRHKITKRGQNVTFRCDPISEHNRLYWYRQTLGQGPEFLTYFQNEAQLEKSRLLSDRFSAERPKGSFSTLEIQRTEQGDSAMYLCASSLVQGHSYEQYFGPGTRLTVT.

The genes are TRBV4-2 and TRBJ2-7, with D hard to call. This CDR3 is built from 13 residues. V was trimmed by 1 base and J by 0 bases, leaving 4 bases between them. Germline V gives CDR1 LGHNA, CDR2 YNFKEQ. CDR3 sequence: CASSQGSSYEQYF. CDR3 in DNA: TGTGCCAGCAGCCAAGGGAGCTCCTACGAGCAGTACTTC.